One sample yielded the 5 T cell receptor beta chains listed below, sequenced in a study of blood T cell repertoires in COVID-19 (dated by TCRdb to about 2020). Receptors were amplified or captured by the immunoSEQ multiplex PCR assay. TCRdb mirrors the immuneACCESS table, restricted to in-frame sequences. Some clones are absent from its copies; in checked studies, under half trace to an unresolved V gene, and the reason for the others is unknown. The sample table contains some 50,000 clones; only one count was recorded for 86% of them. In total, the top ten clones hold 25% to 30% of the sample. Sequenced material: peripheral blood. These receptors came from a human donor in a cohort sampled during active COVID-19.

The chain recombines TRBV7-8 with TRBJ2-1; 8 bases map to TRBD2. The trim removed 11 bases at V and 3 bases at J, leaving 6 bases unmatched. The CDR3 runs 13 residues. Germline V CDR1 and CDR2: SGHVS, FQNEAQ. The CDR3, as DNA: TGTGCCTCCCGGGGGGGGATCTACAATGAGCAGTTCTTC. The encoded protein is CASRGGIYNEQFF.

V is TRBV11-2 and J is TRBJ1-3; D call uncertain. The germline V and J ends were trimmed by 0 bases and 0 bases, with 6 bases remaining between them. CDR1 and CDR2 (germline): SGHAT, FQNNGV. This CDR3 is 15 amino acids long. This CDR3 is CASSLEAFSGNTIYF. The CDR3 nucleotides are TGTGCCAGCAGCTTAGAAGCTTTCTCTGGAAACACCATATATTTT.

The rearrangement joins TRBV27 to TRBJ1-4, with 8 bases lining up with TRBD1. Looked up from germline, CDR1 is MNHEY and CDR2 is SMNVEV (reference sequence). Trimming cost V 4 bases and J 3 bases; bases outside gene matches: 4. The CDR3 extends over 15 amino acids. In nucleotides, the CDR3 is TGTGCCAGCAGTTCCACAGGGGGAGCTAATGAAAAACTGTTTTTT. This codes for CASSSTGGANEKLFF.

The V call is TRBV19, the J call TRBJ1-4; D is perhaps TRBD1 (5 bases). This CDR3 has 14 amino acids. From germline, CDR1 is LNHDA and CDR2 SQIVND (reference sequence). V lost 5 bases and J 5 bases, leaving 12 bases between the germline ends. The CDR3 DNA is TGTGCCAGTAGTCAACAGGTCTCGAATGAAAAACTGTTTTTT. Amino acid sequence: CASSQQVSNEKLFF. Full variable domain (rest looked up from reference TRBV19 and TRBJ1-4): DGGITQSPKYLFRKEGQNVTLSCEQNLNHDAMYWYRQDPGQGLRLIYYSQIVNDFQKGDIAEGYSVSREKKESFPLTVTSAQKNPTAFYLCASSQQVSNEKLFFGSGTQLSVL.

The V and J genes are TRBV18 and TRBJ1-2; 7 bases agree with TRBD1. The germline V gene encodes CDR1 KGHSH and CDR2 LQKENI. The ends lost 3 bases at V and 6 bases at J; junction bases unmatched: 16. The CDR3 is made up of 17 amino acids. CDR3 nucleotide sequence: TGTGCCAGCTCACCGCCCCAGCGGACAGGATCATTTAATGGCTACACCTTC. Translated, it gives CASSPPQRTGSFNGYTF. Filled out from reference TRBV18 and TRBJ1-2, the complete variable domain reads NAGVMQNPRHLVRRRGQEARLRCSPMKGHSHVYWYRQLPEEGLKFMVYLQKENIIDESGMPKERFSAEFPKEGPSILRIQQVVRGDSAAYFCASSPPQRTGSFNGYTFGSGTRLTVV.